This T cell receptor (beta chain) originates from a study of cytomegalovirus exposure and HLA in healthy donors. Points from the study as a whole: Earlier results showed most TCR beta V segments being productive about 87% or about 30% of the time.

As to this clone: Its antigen remains unidentified.

Primers: 60 Vbeta forward and 13 Jbeta reverse. The protocol was immunoSEQ multiplex PCR, while the TCRdb copy is restricted to in-frame clones and leaves out a portion. The sample comprises 150,000 or so clones, roughly 74% of which are singletons, and about 7.6% rests with the top ten. Unmatched junction bases numbered 7, after V lost 3 bases and J lost 2 bases. CDR3 size: 16 residues. Germline V gene sequence: CDR1 MNHEY, CDR2 SMNVEV (reference sequence). V usage is TRBV27 and J usage is TRBJ2-1; TRBD2 aligns across 7 bases. Sequencing used PBMCs. The TCR comes from a woman in her forties in good health and CMV-seropositive. CDR3 sequence: CASSLGPGLPYNEQFF. The DNA for the CDR3 is TGTGCCAGCAGTTTGGGACCGGGACTACCCTACAATGAGCAGTTCTTC.